This T cell receptor (beta chain) comes out of a study of metastatic and nonmetastatic thyroid tumors. Overall study context: Repertoires were compared across blood and tumor or nodule tissue from malignant and benign thyroid patients.

This clone occurred many times. This CDR3 comprises 12 residues. CDR1 and CDR2 from the germline V gene are DFQATT and SNEGSKA (reference sequence). V lost 7 bases, J lost 12 bases, and 3 bases stayed unmatched. In the study's own analysis: Building a distant-metastasis classifier for papillary thyroid cancer drew on CDR3 differences across clinicopathological groups. TCRdb re-analyzed the PCR reads through MiXCR. The V and J calls reflect TCRdb's pipeline rather than the authors' work. This table has some 33,000 clones, about 18% appearing once. Each patient went into thyroid surgery without having received any treatment.

The sequence was collected from a female donor with papillary thyroid cancer or a benign thyroid nodule (not recorded which). Some clones in this sample may be carry-over from other donors' samples. Specimen: blood. J is TRBJ2-1 and V is TRBV20-1; 16 nucleotides line up with TRBD2. The CDR3 DNA reads as TGCAGTGGGGGACTAGCGGGAGGGTGGCAGTTCTTC. It encodes CSGGLAGGWQFF.